The present T cell receptor beta chain was sequenced within a study of T cell responses to AZD1222 COVID-19 vaccine (dated by TCRdb to the early 2020s). Describing the broader study: AZD1222 recipients with second doses at about 4 weeks or about 12 weeks were pooled, because spike-specific TCR depth and breadth did not differ between schedules. A total of 230 to 250 trial participants underwent TCR sequencing, of whom 200 to 220 received two doses of AZD1222 and about 26 received two doses of the MenACWY control vaccine. Trial participants were enrolled into age subgroups of 18-55, 56-69 and 70-plus years, which contained about 150, 27 and 61 TCR-sequenced participants, respectively. General study outcomes and caveats: Reportedly, close to half of the unique spike-specific TCRs recognized epitopes lying outside the regions that are mutated in the B.1.351 and B.1.1.7 variants. In the small 56-69-year group, the increase in depth fell short of significance, most likely because of low power. The vaccine-associated CD4 TCRs covered the entire spike protein, and the dominant responses fell in regions 160-218 and 743-854. Participants were mostly white British and included more females than males, and it was suggested by the authors that clonal diversity may have been underestimated. Because no samples from the day 14 peak response were available, repertoires could be characterized only after the peak T cell response. After two AZD1222 doses, spike-specific TCR breadth and depth were significantly higher than at day 0 and than in MenACWY recipients. Only five to seven AZD1222 recipients were SARS-CoV-2 seropositive at baseline, limiting conclusions about previously exposed vaccinees.

For this clone: Its recognized antigen is unknown. Nothing much larger sits one base from this clone, and base qualities are not available. At the DNA level, this CDR3 is encoded by other sequences in the same sample as well.

As encoded in the germline V gene (reference sequence), CDR1 is LNHNV while CDR2 is YYDKDF. V loses 6 bases of germline sequence and J loses 4 bases, and the interval between the two ends is 13 bases. Including the terminal cysteine and phenylalanine, the CDR3 comprises 14 residues. Of all the DNA, just the CDR3 is kept, 42 bases in frame from base 1. The label giving this sample's time point can be read as: baseline before first vaccination. The vaccinee samples were drawn from two UK trials, COV001 and COV002, one of which was a single-blind randomized controlled phase 2/3 trial testing AZD1222 (ChAdOx1 nCoV-19) in healthy adults. For TCRbeta chain sequencing, PBMC samples were collected from trial participants at day 0 and at day 28 after the second dose. The CDR3 regions of human TCRbeta chains were analyzed by immunosequencing. The study's processing was this. TCRs in the repertoires were matched against a reference library of SARS-CoV-2-specific TCRs that had been generated with the MIRA antigen-specificity platform. Breadth was defined as the fraction of unique TCRs that were SARS-CoV-2-associated, and depth was defined as the fraction of total T cells that were SARS-CoV-2-associated. Each spike-specific TCR was assigned to its reactive spike region and to a CD4 or CD8 class using the MIRA data. Log10-transformed breadth and depth values were compared by one-way ANOVA with Sidak's multiple comparisons tests. TCRdb's version of the immuneACCESS table is confined to in-frame rearrangements and falls short of the full clone set. An unresolved V gene accounts for under half of the shortfall where checked; the remainder is of unknown origin. For V, J and clone size, that table is used; D and trimming come from the DNA. Recorded for this sample are 140,000 to 150,000 clones; around 90% of them occurred a single time. Clones ranked in the top ten supply 1.4% of the sample.

The sequence derives from an adult in good health. This material consisted of peripheral blood, taken on day 0 of AZD1222 vaccination. The chain is encoded by TRBV15 joined to TRBJ1-5, and TRBD1 may be the D gene, going by 6 matching bases. CDR3 reads: CATRPTGNNQPQHF. The sequenced DNA: TGTGCCACCAGACCAACAGGGAATAATCAGCCCCAGCATTTT.